What follows are 28 T cell receptor beta chains derived from one specimen sequenced in a study of OX40 agonist ivuxolimab in advanced cancers. Profiling relied on immunoSEQ multiplex PCR, and the TCRdb table lists in-frame clones only, not all of them. Among tens of thousands of clones listed, roughly 85% were seen once. The sequencing here drew on CD4+ or CD8+ T cells sorted from blood, taken in a trial of the OX40 agonist ivuxolimab. These receptors originate from an adult with an advanced solid tumor such as melanoma, head and neck, liver or kidney cancer.

This rearrangement joins TRBV9 to TRBJ2-1, with D perhaps being TRBD1 or TRBD2 (5 bases each). Germline V gives CDR1 SGDLS, CDR2 YYNGEE. With 4 bases removed from V and 9 bases from J, the gap between germline ends came to 17 bases. The length of the CDR3 is 14 residues. As DNA, the CDR3 is TGTGCCAGCAGCCCCCGGACCGCGAGGGGTGAGCAGTTCTTC. Translated: CASSPRTARGEQFF.

The V call is TRBV28, the J call TRBJ2-5; D possibly corresponds to TRBD1 (5 bases). This CDR3 spans 12 amino acids. Germline CDR1 MDHEN, CDR2 SYDVKM. The V end lost 6 bases, the J end lost 5 bases, and 10 bases lay between the germline ends. The CDR3 coding sequence is TGTGCCAGCAGGGACAACAAGGAGACCCAGTACTTC. The encoded protein is CASRDNKETQYF. The whole variable domain, remainder taken from reference TRBV28 and TRBJ2-5, is DVKVTQSSRYLVKRTGEKVFLECVQDMDHENMFWYRQDPGLGLRLIYFSYDVKMKEKGDIPEGYSVSREKKERFSLILESASTNQTSMYLCASRDNKETQYFGPGTRLLVL.

The chain employs TRBV11-2 and TRBJ1-4; no reliable D call. The CDR3 sequence is 14 residues long. V lost 5 bases and J 4 bases, leaving 11 bases between the germline ends. CDR1 and CDR2 from the germline V gene are SGHAT and FQNNGV. The CDR3 sequence is CASSGTYSNEKLFF. In DNA, the CDR3 is TGTGCCAGCAGCGGAACCTACAGTAATGAAAAACTGTTTTTT.

The gene calls are TRBV6-1 and TRBJ2-7; the D is unclear. This CDR3 is 15 amino acids long. From germline, CDR1 is MNHNS and CDR2 SASEGT. Deletions cut 3 bases from V and 6 bases from J, with 18 bases between. The CDR3 nucleotides are TGTGCCAGCAGTGATCGCCTCGGCACCTTGGCCGAGCAGTACTTC. Amino acids: CASSDRLGTLAEQYF.

This clone occurred a few times. The CDR3 DNA reads TGTGCCAGCAGCCAAGAACGGAGCTCTGGAAACACCATATATTTT. Encoded protein: CASSQERSSGNTIYF. The chain couples TRBV14 to TRBJ1-3; D gene unclear. The CDR3 contains 15 residues. V was pared by 0 bases and J by 0 bases, with 6 bases between. In germline, CDR1 is SGHDN, CDR2 FVKESK.

The V call is TRBV2, the J call TRBJ1-3; 9 bases map to TRBD1. The CDR3 extends over 16 amino acids. CDR1 is SNHLY and CDR2 is FYNNEI in the germline V gene. The V segment lost 3 bases and the J segment 0 bases; nucleotides outside the gene matches: 3. The chain's CDR3 is CASSEGTGNSGNTIYF. For the CDR3, the DNA is TGTGCCAGCAGTGAGGGGACAGGGAACTCTGGAAACACCATATATTTT.

The genes are TRBV7-9 and TRBJ2-5; 7 bases are a match to TRBD1. The CDR3 is made up of 15 amino acids. Germline V gene data show CDR1 as SEHNR and CDR2 as FQNEAQ (reference sequence). The V gene end was trimmed by 2 bases and the J gene end by 5 bases; junction bases not matched to a gene: 8. The CDR3 loop reads CASSLSGGIGETQYF. The CDR3, as DNA: TGTGCCAGCAGCTTATCAGGGGGTATTGGGGAGACCCAGTACTTC.

This chain links TRBV7-8 with TRBJ1-4; D perhaps matches TRBD1 (6 bases). Trimming pared 1 base from V and 8 bases from J, leaving 17 bases between. Germline loops: CDR1 SGHVS, CDR2 FQNEAQ. The CDR3 covers 16 residues. CDR3 bases: TGTGCCAGCAGCTTAGTTCTCGGGGGCTTAGGGGAAAAACTGTTTTTT. Its translation: CASSLVLGGLGEKLFF.

The chain links TRBV5-1 to TRBJ2-1; 10 bases are a match to TRBD2. CDR3 length equals 14 residues. Trimming took 1 base from V and 8 from J; bases not matched to a gene: 3. The germline V gene has CDR1 SGHRS and CDR2 YFSETQ. CDR3 residues: CASSLWLAGDEQFF. The CDR3 DNA reads TGCGCCAGCAGCTTGTGGCTAGCGGGAGATGAGCAGTTCTTC.

The chain recombines TRBV11-2 with TRBJ2-7; D is unclear. The CDR3 is 13 amino acids. CDR1 and CDR2 from the germline V gene are SGHAT and FQNNGV. The V and J ends lost 1 base and 6 bases respectively, with 10 bases between them. CDR3 loop: CASSLAPFSEQYF. CDR3 DNA: TGTGCCAGCAGCTTAGCCCCCTTTTCCGAGCAGTACTTC.

This clone occurred a few times. Other DNA sequences in the same sample also yield this CDR3. The V call is TRBV27, the J call TRBJ2-7, with D perhaps given as TRBD1 or TRBD2 (5 bases each). Germline V CDR1 and CDR2: MNHEY, SMNVEV (reference sequence). The V gene lost 5 bases and the J gene lost 3 bases, with 17 bases spanning the gap. The CDR3 extends over 15 amino acids. The CDR3 DNA reads as TGTGCCAGCAGTCCTAGAAATATTGGGGGCTACGAGCAGTACTTC. Translation gives CASSPRNIGGYEQYF.

The CDR3 sequence: CASRRTSGVSYEQYF. The CDR3 bases are TGTGCCAGCAGACGGACTAGCGGGGTCTCCTACGAGCAGTACTTC. The chain recombines TRBV6-6 with TRBJ2-7; 12 bases are a match to TRBD2. Germline CDR1 and CDR2: MNHNY and SVGAGI (reference sequence). J lost 0 bases, V lost 6 bases, and 3 bases had no gene match. The CDR3 length is 15 residues.

This clone has at least ten counts. This rearrangement joins TRBV29-1 to TRBJ1-2; D might be TRBD1 (6 bases). Germline V gene data show CDR1 as SQVTM and CDR2 as ANQGSEA. The CDR3 totals 12 residues. Trimming shortened V by 4 bases and J by 4 bases, and 10 bases separated the two germline ends. The chain's CDR3 is CSVVKTGYGYTF. The CDR3 DNA reads as TGCAGCGTTGTAAAGACAGGCTATGGCTACACCTTC.

This clone was seen only a few times. The chain couples TRBV5-7 to TRBJ2-2; D possibly corresponds to TRBD2 (5 bases). TRBV5-7 is placed among ORFs of uncertain function. V was cut by 4 bases and J by 0 bases, with 16 bases left in between. The CDR3 sequence is 17 residues long. The CDR3 sequence is CASSLTARTANTGELFF. CDR3 nucleotide sequence: TGTGCCAGCAGCCTGACTGCGAGGACTGCGAACACCGGGGAGCTGTTTTTT.

This clone was counted a few times. The V and J genes are TRBV7-2 and TRBJ2-1; 7 nucleotides match TRBD2. The CDR3 consists of 13 residues. Trimming removed 5 bases from V and 6 bases from J; junction bases left unmatched: 4. Germline CDR1 SGHTA, CDR2 FQGNSA. The DNA of the CDR3 is TGTGCCAGCAGCATTGGACTAGTCAATGAGCAGTTCTTC. Translated, it gives CASSIGLVNEQFF.

This clone appeared a single time. This chain uses TRBV11-2 with TRBJ2-2; TRBD2 matches at 7 bases. The CDR3 contains 15 residues. The germline CDR1 and CDR2 sequences are SGHAT and FQNNGV. V trimming: 2 bases; J trimming: 0 bases; junction bases outside the gene matches: 0. CDR3: CASSLRGANTGELFF. The CDR3, as DNA: TGTGCCAGCAGCTTACGGGGGGCGAACACCGGGGAGCTGTTTTTT. Full variable domain (rest looked up from reference TRBV11-2 and TRBJ2-2): EAGVAQSPRYKIIEKRQSVAFWCNPISGHATLYWYQQILGQGPKLLIQFQNNGVVDDSQLPKDRFSAERLKGVDSTLKIQPAKLEDSAVYLCASSLRGANTGELFFGEGSRLTVL.

The chain has TRBV19 and TRBJ2-5; no reliable D call. CDR3 length equals 13 residues. Germline V lookup: CDR1 LNHDA, CDR2 SQIVND (reference sequence). V was trimmed by 3 bases and J by 2 bases, leaving 7 bases between them. CDR3 DNA sequence: TGTGCCAGTAGTATGGCCAAACAAGAGACCCAGTACTTC. Protein sequence: CASSMAKQETQYF. Based on the CDR3 plus reference TRBV19 and TRBJ2-5, the full variable domain is DGGITQSPKYLFRKEGQNVTLSCEQNLNHDAMYWYRQDPGQGLRLIYYSQIVNDFQKGDIAEGYSVSREKKESFPLTVTSAQKNPTAFYLCASSMAKQETQYFGPGTRLLVL.

The CDR3 loop is CAWSLEDRRGETQYF. The CDR3 nucleotides read TGTGCCTGGAGTCTCGAGGACAGGCGGGGGGAGACCCAGTACTTC. The chain links TRBV30 to TRBJ2-5; the D gene could be TRBD1 or TRBD2 (7 bases each). The germline V gene has CDR1 GTSNPN and CDR2 SVGIG (reference sequence). This CDR3 comprises 15 residues. Trimming left V 2 bases short and J 5 bases short, with 18 bases between.

The chain links TRBV5-4 to TRBJ1-2, with a possible D match to TRBD1 (6 bases). Germline CDR1 and CDR2: SGHNT and YYREEE (reference sequence). The V gene lost 4 bases and the J gene lost 1 base, with 14 bases spanning the gap. CDR3 length: 15 residues. Here the CDR3 reads CASSQLGGVNYGYTF. The CDR3 DNA reads as TGTGCCAGCAGCCAATTAGGGGGAGTTAACTATGGCTACACCTTC.

This clone was detected only a few times. The chain carries TRBV5-1 and TRBJ2-7; D is unclear. The CDR3 sequence is 14 residues long. Trimming took 0 bases from V and 3 from J, leaving 10 bases between them. The germline V gene has CDR1 SGHRS and CDR2 YFSETQ. In DNA form, the CDR3 reads TGCGCCAGCAGCTTGGGGTCTGAACTCTACGAGCAGTACTTC. Translation: CASSLGSELYEQYF.

The chain has TRBV7-9 and TRBJ1-2, with D tentatively TRBD1 (6 bases). V lost 0 bases and J 5 bases, leaving 10 bases between the germline ends. The CDR3 contains 14 residues. Germline V gene sequence: CDR1 SEHNR, CDR2 FQNEAQ (reference sequence). This CDR3 reads CASSLAQGSYGYTF. Written as DNA, the CDR3 is TGTGCCAGCAGCTTAGCACAGGGATCGTATGGCTACACCTTC.

This clone was recorded a few times. V gene TRBV6-1 combines with J gene TRBJ2-5; D is unresolved. V shed 2 bases and J shed 5 bases, with 9 bases lying between them. This CDR3 is built from 13 residues. CDR1 is MNHNS and CDR2 is SASEGT in the germline V gene. The CDR3 sequence: CASSEKSMETQYF. The CDR3, as DNA: TGTGCCAGCAGTGAAAAGTCAATGGAGACCCAGTACTTC.

The genes are TRBV19 and TRBJ1-2, with D maybe TRBD1 (6 bases). There are 13 residues in the CDR3. V was pared by 2 bases and J by 6 bases, with 10 bases between. Germline V CDR1 and CDR2: LNHDA, SQIVND (reference sequence). The CDR3 coding sequence is TGTGCCAGTAGTATACACCCAGGGGATGGCTACACCTTC. The encoded protein is CASSIHPGDGYTF.

The rearrangement uses TRBV29-1 and TRBJ2-3; TRBD1 aligns across 10 bases. V dropped 6 bases and J dropped 5; count of bases not matched to a gene: 8. The CDR3 is made up of 14 amino acids. The germline V gene has CDR1 SQVTM and CDR2 ANQGSEA. DNA for the CDR3: TGCAGCGTCCAGGGACAGGGGCCCGGAGATACGCAGTATTTT. Amino acid sequence: CSVQGQGPGDTQYF.

The J gene is TRBJ2-5, the V gene TRBV29-1; perhaps D is TRBD1 or TRBD2 (6 bases each). Trimming cost V 5 bases and J 0 bases, with 10 bases left between them. Looked up from germline, CDR1 is SQVTM and CDR2 is ANQGSEA. The CDR3 covers 13 residues. CDR3 sequence (DNA): TGCAGCGTTCCGGGGGCAGACCAAGAGACCCAGTACTTC. The encoded protein is CSVPGADQETQYF.

CDR3 residues: CASSSGSSYNEQFF. The DNA for the CDR3 is TGTGCCAGCTCTAGCGGGAGCTCGTACAATGAGCAGTTCTTC. The V and J genes are TRBV25-1 and TRBJ2-1, with 10 positions matching TRBD2. The V and J ends lost 8 bases and 4 bases, in that order; junction bases with no gene match: 5. This CDR3 contains 14 residues. Germline values: CDR1 MGHDK, CDR2 SYGVNS.

In its sample, this clone was seen once. V usage is TRBV5-4 and J usage is TRBJ2-6; no clear D. Germline V CDR1 and CDR2: SGHNT, YYREEE (reference sequence). The CDR3 is 13 residues long. V gave up 7 bases and J gave up 2 bases, with 7 bases separating them. Here the CDR3 DNA reads TGTGCCAGCTGGTCTCCTGGGGCCAACGTCCTGACTTTC. It encodes CASWSPGANVLTF.

The chain combines TRBV5-1 with TRBJ1-1; D gene ambiguous. The CDR3 consists of 14 residues. Germline lookup yields CDR1 SGHRS and CDR2 YFSETQ. The V and J ends lost 0 bases and 4 bases respectively, with 10 bases between them. The CDR3: CASSLVVGGTEAFF. The CDR3 coding sequence is TGCGCCAGCAGCTTGGTGGTAGGAGGCACTGAAGCTTTCTTT.